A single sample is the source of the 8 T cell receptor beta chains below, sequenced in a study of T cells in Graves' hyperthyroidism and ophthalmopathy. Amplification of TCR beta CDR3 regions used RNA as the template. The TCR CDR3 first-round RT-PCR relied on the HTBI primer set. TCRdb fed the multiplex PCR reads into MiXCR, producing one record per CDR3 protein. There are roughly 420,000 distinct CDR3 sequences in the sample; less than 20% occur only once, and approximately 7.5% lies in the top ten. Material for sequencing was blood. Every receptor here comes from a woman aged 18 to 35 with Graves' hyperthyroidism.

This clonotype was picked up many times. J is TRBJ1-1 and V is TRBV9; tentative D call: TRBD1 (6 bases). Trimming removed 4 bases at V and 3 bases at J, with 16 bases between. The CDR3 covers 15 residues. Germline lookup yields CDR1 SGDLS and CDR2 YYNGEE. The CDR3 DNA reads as TGTGCCAGCAGCCCTAAGGACAGATTTTACACTGAAGCTTTCTTT. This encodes CASSPKDRFYTEAFF. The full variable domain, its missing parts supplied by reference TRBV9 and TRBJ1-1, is DSGVTQTPKHLITATGQRVTLRCSPRSGDLSVYWYQQSLDQGLQFLIQYYNGEERAKGNILERFSAQQFPDLHSELNLSSLELGDSALYFCASSPKDRFYTEAFFGQGTRLTVV.

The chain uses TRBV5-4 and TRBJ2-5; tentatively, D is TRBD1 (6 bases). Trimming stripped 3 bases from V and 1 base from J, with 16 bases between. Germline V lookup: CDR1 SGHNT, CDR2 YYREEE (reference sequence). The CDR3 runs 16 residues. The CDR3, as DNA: TGTGCCAGCAGCTGGGGGCAACAGGGAGCCCAAGAGACCCAGTACTTC. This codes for CASSWGQQGAQETQYF.

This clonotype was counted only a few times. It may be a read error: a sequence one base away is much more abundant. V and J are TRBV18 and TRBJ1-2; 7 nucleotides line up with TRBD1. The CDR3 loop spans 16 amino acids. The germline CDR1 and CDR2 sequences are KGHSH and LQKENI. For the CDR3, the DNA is TGTGCCAGCTCACCAGGCTTGAAAGGGGGCAACTATGACTACACCTTC. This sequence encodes CASSPGLKGGNYDYTF.

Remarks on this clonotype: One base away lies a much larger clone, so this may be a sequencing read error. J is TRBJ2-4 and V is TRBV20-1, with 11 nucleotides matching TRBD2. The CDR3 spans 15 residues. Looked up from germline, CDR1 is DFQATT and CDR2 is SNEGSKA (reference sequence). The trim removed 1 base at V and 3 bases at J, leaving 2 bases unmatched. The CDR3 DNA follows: TGCAGTGCTAGAGGACTAGCGGGATGCAAAAACATTCAGTACTTC. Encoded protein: CSARGLAGCKNIQYF.

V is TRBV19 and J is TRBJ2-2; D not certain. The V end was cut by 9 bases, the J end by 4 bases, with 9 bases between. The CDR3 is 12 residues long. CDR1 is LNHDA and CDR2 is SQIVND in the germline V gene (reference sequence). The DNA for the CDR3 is TGTGCCAGCAGGATTACCACCGGGGAGCTGTTTTTT. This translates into CASRITTGELFF.

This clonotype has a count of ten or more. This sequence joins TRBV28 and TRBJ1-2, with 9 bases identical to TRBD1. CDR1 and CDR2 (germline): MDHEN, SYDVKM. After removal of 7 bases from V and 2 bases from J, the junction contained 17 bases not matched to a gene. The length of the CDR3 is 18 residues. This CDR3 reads CASKGSPWDRDTNYGYTF. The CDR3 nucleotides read TGTGCCAGCAAAGGAAGCCCCTGGGACAGGGATACAAACTATGGCTACACCTTC.

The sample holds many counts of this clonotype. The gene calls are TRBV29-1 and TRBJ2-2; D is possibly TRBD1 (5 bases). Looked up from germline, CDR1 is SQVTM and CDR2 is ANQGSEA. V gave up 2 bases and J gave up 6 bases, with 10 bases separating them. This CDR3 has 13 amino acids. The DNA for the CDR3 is TGCAGCGTTGAAAGGGGCCGGGCCGGGGAGCTGTTTTTT. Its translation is CSVERGRAGELFF.

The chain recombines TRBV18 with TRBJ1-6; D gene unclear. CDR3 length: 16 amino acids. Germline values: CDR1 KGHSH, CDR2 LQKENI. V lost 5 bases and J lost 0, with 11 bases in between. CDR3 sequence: CASSGRESSYNSPLHF. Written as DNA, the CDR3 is TGTGCCAGCTCAGGAAGAGAGAGCTCCTATAATTCACCCCTCCACTTT.